This note documents a single T cell receptor beta chain sequence. The antigen is undetermined. Method: immunoSEQ multiplex PCR; TCRdb's copy keeps in-frame clones and lacks some. The table lists approximately 320,000 clones, 60% to 80% of them singletons, with 6% to 6.5% in the top ten. PBMCs that had been cryopreserved were the source of roughly 2 micrograms of genomic DNA for TCR beta libraries. This entry comes from a study of cytotoxic CD8 clonotypes in ibrutinib-treated CLL. This CDR3 is built from 12 residues. Looked up from germline, CDR1 is MNHEY and CDR2 is SMNVEV (reference sequence). V gave up 5 bases and J gave up 3 bases, with 8 bases separating them. Study-wide results and limits: Under treatment, the uncommon public clonotypes either contracted or remained stable.

The sequenced sample was PBMCs, obtained after 36 months of ibrutinib treatment. This sequence originates from a human donor with chronic lymphocytic leukemia. J is TRBJ2-7 and V is TRBV27, with D perhaps matching TRBD2 (6 bases). The CDR3, as DNA: TGTGCCAGCAGTAACGGGGGCTACGAGCAGTACTTC. It specifies CASSNGGYEQYF.